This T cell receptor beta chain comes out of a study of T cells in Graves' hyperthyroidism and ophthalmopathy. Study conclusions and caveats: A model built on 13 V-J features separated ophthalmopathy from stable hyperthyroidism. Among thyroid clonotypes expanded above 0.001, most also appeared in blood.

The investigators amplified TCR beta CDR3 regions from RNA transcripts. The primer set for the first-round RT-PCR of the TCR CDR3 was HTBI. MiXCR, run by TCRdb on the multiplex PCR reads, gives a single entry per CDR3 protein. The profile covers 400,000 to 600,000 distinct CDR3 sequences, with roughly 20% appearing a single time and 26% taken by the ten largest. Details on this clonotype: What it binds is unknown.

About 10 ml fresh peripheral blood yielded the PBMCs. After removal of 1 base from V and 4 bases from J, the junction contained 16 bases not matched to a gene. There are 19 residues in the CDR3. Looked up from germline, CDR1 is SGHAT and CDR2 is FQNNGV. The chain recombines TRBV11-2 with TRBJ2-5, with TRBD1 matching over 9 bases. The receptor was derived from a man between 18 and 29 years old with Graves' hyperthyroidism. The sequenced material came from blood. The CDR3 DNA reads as TGTGCCAGCAGCTTAGTTCGATCTCGGACAGGGGATTTCCGAGAGACCCAGTACTTC. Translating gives CASSLVRSRTGDFRETQYF.